This TCR beta chain was sequenced for a study of blood T cell repertoires in COVID-19. Assay used: immunoSEQ multiplex PCR; TCRdb lists only in-frame clones, some missing. The repertoire includes about 220,000 clones, more than 80% of them detected once, and roughly 3% sits in the top ten. V shed 4 bases and J 0 bases; nucleotides not matched to a gene: 7. Germline V CDR1 and CDR2: LGHDT, YNNKEL (reference sequence). CDR3 length equals 17 residues. Sequenced material: PBMCs or T cells enriched from blood (not recorded which). V is TRBV3-1 (or the pseudogene TRBV3-2) and J is TRBJ2-1; TRBD2 agrees at 9 bases. This sequence was found in a woman aged 18-30 years in a cohort exposed to, infected with or recovered from COVID-19 (not recorded which). The CDR3 sequence: CASSLKTSGHSYNEQFF. As DNA, the CDR3 is TGTGCCAGCAGCCTGAAGACTAGCGGACACTCCTACAATGAGCAGTTCTTC.